This passage covers 7 T cell receptor beta chains from one sample sequenced in a study of regulatory T cells in long-lasting Graves disease. Time point meaning: newly diagnosed GD, antithyroid drugs for less than 3 months. Following extraction of RNA from PBMCs, that RNA was used to make the TCR library. According to the study, TCR beta libraries were built with iRepertoire HTBI primers and CDR3-region Arm-PCR. TCRdb passed the multiplex PCR reads through MiXCR, listing each CDR3 protein once. In the table there are about 450,000 distinct CDR3 sequences, about a sixth of which are singletons. This sample also appeared in a second study, on T cells in Graves' hyperthyroidism and ophthalmopathy.

Sequenced here: peripheral blood mononuclear cells (PBMCs), sampled at new diagnosis, from a patient treated with antithyroid drugs. The source of these receptors is a woman in her twenties or thirties with Graves disease.

Of note for this clonotype: With a far larger clone one base away, a read error is the likely cause. This chain joins TRBV7-8 and TRBJ1-1; unclear D gene. The CDR3 totals 16 residues. Per germline, CDR1 SGHVS and CDR2 FQNEAQ. V lost 5 bases and J 3 bases, leaving 19 bases between the germline ends. CDR3 sequence reads: CASSPRGAGVDTEAFF. In nucleotides, the CDR3 is TGTGCCAGCAGCCCCCGGGGTGCGGGAGTGGACACTGAAGCTTTCTTT.

The chain uses TRBV29-1 and TRBJ2-1; TRBD2 agrees at 9 bases. There are 15 residues in the CDR3. CDR1 is SQVTM and CDR2 is ANQGSEA in the germline V gene. The junction had 10 bases not matched to a gene; V was cut back by 6 bases and J by 4 bases. CDR3 residues: CSVSIGSGGYNEQFF. The DNA of the CDR3 is TGCAGCGTGTCGATCGGTAGCGGGGGTTACAATGAGCAGTTCTTC.

This clonotype was counted a few times. This chain uses TRBV19 with TRBJ1-2; D is perhaps TRBD1 (5 bases). The CDR3 loop spans 15 amino acids. Germline V gene sequence: CDR1 LNHDA, CDR2 SQIVND (reference sequence). V was pared by 3 bases and J by 7 bases, with 18 bases between. The DNA for the CDR3 is TGTGCCAGTAGTATTTATCTCGGGGGATCAGCTGGCTACACCTTC. The encoded protein is CASSIYLGGSAGYTF.

This rearrangement joins TRBV5-6 to TRBJ1-1; D gene ambiguous. The CDR3 length is 13 residues. V shed 0 bases and J shed 3 bases, with 6 bases lying between them. CDR1 and CDR2 from the germline V gene are SGHDT and YYEEEE. In DNA, the CDR3 is TGTGCCAGCAGCTTGGTGAAGGACACTGAAGCTTTCTTT. Amino acids: CASSLVKDTEAFF.

The rearrangement uses TRBV4-1 and TRBJ1-2; tentative D call: TRBD1 (6 bases). Between the trimmed V and J ends, which lost 3 bases and 4 bases, there was a span of 15 bases. CDR3 length equals 15 residues. The germline V gene encodes CDR1 MGHRA and CDR2 YSYEKL. CDR3 region: CASSQRDNSIYGYTF. Here the CDR3 DNA reads TGCGCCAGCAGCCAGAGGGACAATTCCATCTATGGCTACACCTTC.

This chain links TRBV5-5 with TRBJ2-7; 8 nucleotides match TRBD1. The CDR3 is 14 residues long. Germline V gene lookup returns CDR1 SGHKS and CDR2 YYEKEE (reference sequence). The ends lost 4 bases at V and 2 bases at J; junction bases unmatched: 5. The CDR3 coding sequence is TGTGCCAGCAGCATGACGGGACAGGCCTACGAGCAGTACTTC. This gives the protein CASSMTGQAYEQYF.

In its sample, this clonotype was seen many times. The chain recombines TRBV12-3 or TRBV12-4 with TRBJ2-3; 7 bases agree with TRBD2. V lost 8 bases to trimming and J lost 2 bases; unmatched junction nucleotides: 7. This CDR3 has 14 residues. The CDR3 region is CASGSGIATDTQYF. The CDR3 DNA reads as TGTGCCAGCGGGAGCGGGATCGCCACAGATACGCAGTATTTT.